Listed below are T cell receptor beta chains from one sample, sequenced in a study of cytomegalovirus exposure and HLA in healthy donors. Data came from immunoSEQ multiplex PCR; TCRdb stores just in-frame clones and leaves some out. The sample includes about 160,000 clones, less than 90% of them seen just once. The specimen was PBMCs. These receptors originate from a young man in good health and CMV-seronegative. The CDR3 runs from the conserved cysteine through the conserved F or W. Fields, in order: V gene, D gene, J gene, CDR3 length, CDR3 protein. D genes are given only for firm matches.

V gene: TRBV5-6; D gene: -; J gene: TRBJ1-2; CDR3 length: 14; CDR3 protein: CASSLGSQSYGYTF
V gene: TRBV4-2; D gene: -; J gene: TRBJ1-5; CDR3 length: 16; CDR3 protein: CASSQDLGSGYQPQHF
V gene: TRBV25-1; D gene: -; J gene: TRBJ2-7; CDR3 length: 11; CDR3 protein: CASSYFYEQYF
V gene: TRBV5-1; D gene: -; J gene: TRBJ1-1; CDR3 length: 15; CDR3 protein: CASSSNRRVNTEAFF
V gene: TRBV29-1; D gene: TRBD2; J gene: TRBJ2-5; CDR3 length: 21; CDR3 protein: CSVDRLLHLGTSGGAGETQYF
V gene: TRBV7-9; D gene: -; J gene: TRBJ1-2; CDR3 length: 15; CDR3 protein: CASSQGGGLSYGYTF
V gene: TRBV10-3; D gene: -; J gene: TRBJ1-5; CDR3 length: 10; CDR3 protein: CAVRSFPQHF
V gene: TRBV5-8; D gene: -; J gene: TRBJ2-6; CDR3 length: 15; CDR3 protein: CASSLGEPGANVLTF
V gene: TRBV7-2; D gene: TRBD1; J gene: TRBJ2-7; CDR3 length: 11; CDR3 protein: CASSLGQALNF
V gene: TRBV6-1; D gene: TRBD1; J gene: -; CDR3 length: 14; CDR3 protein: CASRRTGSSYEQYF
V gene: TRBV5-4; D gene: TRBD2; J gene: TRBJ2-3; CDR3 length: 20; CDR3 protein: CASSFVLAGGLLASTDTQYF
V gene: TRBV29-1; D gene: TRBD1; J gene: TRBJ1-2; CDR3 length: 13; CDR3 protein: CSVAPGGDYGYTF
V gene: TRBV28; D gene: -; J gene: TRBJ1-5; CDR3 length: 15; CDR3 protein: CASSLQGSSNQPQHF
V gene: TRBV5-1; D gene: TRBD1; J gene: -; CDR3 length: 16; CDR3 protein: CASSLAPGQGSYEQYF
V gene: TRBV5-1; D gene: TRBD1; J gene: TRBJ2-6; CDR3 length: 16; CDR3 protein: CASSLAGGSGANVLTF
V gene: TRBV7-8; D gene: -; J gene: -; CDR3 length: 13; CDR3 protein: CASSHLSAYEQYF
V gene: TRBV7-6; D gene: -; J gene: TRBJ2-1; CDR3 length: 16; CDR3 protein: CASSPTVTGSVNEQFF
V gene: TRBV6-1; D gene: -; J gene: TRBJ2-7; CDR3 length: 16; CDR3 protein: CASSEGAGDSPPEQYF
V gene: TRBV5-8; D gene: -; J gene: TRBJ2-7; CDR3 length: 12; CDR3 protein: CASSLRQNGQYF
V gene: TRBV7-2; D gene: TRBD2; J gene: TRBJ2-4; CDR3 length: 15; CDR3 protein: CASSFHSGGGNIQYF
V gene: TRBV7-2; D gene: TRBD1; J gene: TRBJ2-7; CDR3 length: 14; CDR3 protein: CASSQPHRGHEQYF
V gene: TRBV5-6; D gene: -; J gene: TRBJ2-7; CDR3 length: 16; CDR3 protein: CASSEAIAISAYEQYF
V gene: TRBV6-5; D gene: TRBD1; J gene: TRBJ1-6; CDR3 length: 13; CDR3 protein: CAGATGENSPLHF
V gene: TRBV30; D gene: -; J gene: TRBJ1-4; CDR3 length: 13; CDR3 protein: CAWTRQLNEKLFF
V gene: TRBV29-1; D gene: TRBD1; J gene: TRBJ2-3; CDR3 length: 16; CDR3 protein: CSVPSGDRGLADTQYF
V gene: TRBV6-5; D gene: TRBD1; J gene: TRBJ1-2; CDR3 length: 14; CDR3 protein: CASRKDRGDYGYTF
V gene: TRBV2; D gene: -; J gene: TRBJ1-5; CDR3 length: 14; CDR3 protein: CASSVERPGQPQHF